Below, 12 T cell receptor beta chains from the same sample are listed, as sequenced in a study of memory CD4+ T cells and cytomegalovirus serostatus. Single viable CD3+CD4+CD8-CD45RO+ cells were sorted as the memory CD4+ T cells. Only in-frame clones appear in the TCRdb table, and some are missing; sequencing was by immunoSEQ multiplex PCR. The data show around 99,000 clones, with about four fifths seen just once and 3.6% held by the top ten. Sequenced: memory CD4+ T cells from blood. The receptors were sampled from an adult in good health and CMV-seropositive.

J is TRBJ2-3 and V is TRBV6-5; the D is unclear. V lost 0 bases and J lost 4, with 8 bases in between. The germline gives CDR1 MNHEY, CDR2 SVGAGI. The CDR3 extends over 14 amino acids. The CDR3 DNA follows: TGTGCCAGCAGTTACTCGAATGTGCCAGATACGCAGTATTTT. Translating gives CASSYSNVPDTQYF.

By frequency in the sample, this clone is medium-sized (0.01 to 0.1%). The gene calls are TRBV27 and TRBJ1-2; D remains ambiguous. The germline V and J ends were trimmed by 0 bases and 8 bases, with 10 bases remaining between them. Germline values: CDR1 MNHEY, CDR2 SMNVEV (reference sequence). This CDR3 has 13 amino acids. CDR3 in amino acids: CASSLSIGTGYTF. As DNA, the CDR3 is TGTGCCAGCAGTTTATCGATCGGTACGGGCTACACCTTC.

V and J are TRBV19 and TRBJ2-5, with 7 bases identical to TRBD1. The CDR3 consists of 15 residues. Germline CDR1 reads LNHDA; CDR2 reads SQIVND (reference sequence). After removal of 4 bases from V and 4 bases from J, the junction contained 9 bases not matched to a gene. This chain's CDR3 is CASSTRRQGGETQYF. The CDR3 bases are TGTGCCAGTAGTACCCGACGACAGGGCGGAGAGACCCAGTACTTC.

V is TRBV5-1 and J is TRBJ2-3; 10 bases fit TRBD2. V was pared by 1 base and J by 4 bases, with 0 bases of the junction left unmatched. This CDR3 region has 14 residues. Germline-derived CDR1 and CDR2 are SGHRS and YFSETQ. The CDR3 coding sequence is TGCGCCAGCAGCTTGACTAGCGGGGCAGATACGCAGTATTTT. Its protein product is CASSLTSGADTQYF. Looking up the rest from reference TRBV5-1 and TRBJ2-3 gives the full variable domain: KAGVTQTPRYLIKTRGQQVTLSCSPISGHRSVSWYQQTPGQGLQFLFEYFSETQRNKGNFPGRFSGRQFSNSRSEMNVSTLELGDSALYLCASSLTSGADTQYFGPGTRLTVL.

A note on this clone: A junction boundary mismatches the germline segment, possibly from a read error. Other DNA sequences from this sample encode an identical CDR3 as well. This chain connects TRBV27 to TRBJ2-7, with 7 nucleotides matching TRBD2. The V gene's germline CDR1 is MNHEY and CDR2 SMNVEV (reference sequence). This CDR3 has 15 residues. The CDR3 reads CASSRSGLTDYEQYF. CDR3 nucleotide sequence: TGTGCTAGCAGTCGCTCGGGACTAACGGACTACGAGCAGTACTTC.

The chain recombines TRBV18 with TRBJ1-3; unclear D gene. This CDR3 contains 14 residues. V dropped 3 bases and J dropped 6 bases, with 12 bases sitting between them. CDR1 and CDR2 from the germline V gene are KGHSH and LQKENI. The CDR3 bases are TGTGCCAGCTCACCCTCGGACGGCTTAAACACCATATATTTT. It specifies CASSPSDGLNTIYF.

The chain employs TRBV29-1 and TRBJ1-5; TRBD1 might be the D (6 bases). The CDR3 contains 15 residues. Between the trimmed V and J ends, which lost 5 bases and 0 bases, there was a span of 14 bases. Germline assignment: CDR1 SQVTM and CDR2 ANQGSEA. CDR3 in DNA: TGCAGCGTTCGAGTTACAGGGTATAGCAATCAGCCCCAGCATTTT. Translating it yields CSVRVTGYSNQPQHF.

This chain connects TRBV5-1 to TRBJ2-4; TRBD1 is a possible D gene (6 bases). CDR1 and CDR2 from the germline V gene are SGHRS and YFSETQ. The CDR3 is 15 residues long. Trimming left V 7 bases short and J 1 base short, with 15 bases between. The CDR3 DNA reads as TGCGCCAGCTCCAACAGGGAAGGGGCCAAAAACATTCAGTACTTC. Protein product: CASSNREGAKNIQYF.

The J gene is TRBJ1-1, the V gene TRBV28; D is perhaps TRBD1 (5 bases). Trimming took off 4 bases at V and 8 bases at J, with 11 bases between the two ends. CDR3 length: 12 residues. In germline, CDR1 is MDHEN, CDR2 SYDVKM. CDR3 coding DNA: TGTGCCAGCAGTTCTTCCGGGACCGAAGCTTTCTTT. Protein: CASSSSGTEAFF.

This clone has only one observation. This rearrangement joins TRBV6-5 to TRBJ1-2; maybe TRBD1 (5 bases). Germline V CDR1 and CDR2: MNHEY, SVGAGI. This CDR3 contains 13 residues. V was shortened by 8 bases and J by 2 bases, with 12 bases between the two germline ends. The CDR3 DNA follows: TGTGCCAGCTCCAGGGAGTTAAACTATGGCTACACCTTC. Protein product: CASSRELNYGYTF.

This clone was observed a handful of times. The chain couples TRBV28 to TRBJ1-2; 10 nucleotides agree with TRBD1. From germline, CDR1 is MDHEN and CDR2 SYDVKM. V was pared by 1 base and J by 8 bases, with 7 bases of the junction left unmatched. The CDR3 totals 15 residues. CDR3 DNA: TGTGCCAGCAGTTTATCCCCGGGACAGGGGAGGGGCTACACCTTC. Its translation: CASSLSPGQGRGYTF.

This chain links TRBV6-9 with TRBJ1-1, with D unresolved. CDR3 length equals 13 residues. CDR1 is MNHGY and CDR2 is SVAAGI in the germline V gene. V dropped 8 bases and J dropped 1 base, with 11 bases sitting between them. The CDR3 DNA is TGTGCCAGCGGTGGGTACCAGAACACTGAAGCTTTCTTT. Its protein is CASGGYQNTEAFF.